This T cell receptor (beta chain) was sequenced in a study of T cells in Graves' hyperthyroidism and ophthalmopathy. TCR beta CDR3 regions were amplified from RNA. An initial round of RT-PCR targeting the TCR CDR3 relied on the HTBI primer set. TCRdb recomputed calls from the multiplex PCR reads with MiXCR, one row per CDR3 protein. The sample has under 300,000 distinct CDR3 sequences, roughly 13% seen once. The table lists this clonotype with many counts. Trimming shortened V by 8 bases and J by 0 bases, and 10 bases separated the two germline ends. Germline V gene sequence: CDR1 MDHEN, CDR2 SYDVKM. The CDR3 consists of 13 residues. PBMCs stemmed from 10 ml fresh peripheral blood.

The sequenced material came from blood. The receptor comes from a woman in her forties with Graves' hyperthyroidism. The chain recombines TRBV28 with TRBJ2-5; D is perhaps TRBD1 (5 bases). CDR3 nucleotides: TGTGCCAGCGATACAGGATACCAAGAGACCCAGTACTTC. Its translation: CASDTGYQETQYF.